This TCR beta chain stems from a study of Graves' ophthalmopathy and Graves' hyperthyroidism. Study-wide results and caveats: Blood repertoires reportedly contained most expanded thyroid clonotypes above 0.001 frequency.

This clonotype appeared many times. Its antigen is not identified. Pregnant or lactating patients and those with other autoimmune diseases or uncontrolled infections were excluded. What supplied the PBMCs was approximately 10 ml of fresh peripheral blood. Germline V CDR1 and CDR2: MNHNY, SVGAGI (reference sequence). CDR3 length: 15 residues. V lost 7 bases to trimming and J lost 5 bases; unmatched junction nucleotides: 8. Researchers took RNA transcripts and amplified TCR beta CDR3 regions from them. HTBI primers primed a first-round RT-PCR, and a second-round multiplex PCR followed. TCRdb analysed the multiplex PCR reads with MiXCR anew, one entry per CDR3 protein. The sample lists fewer than 600,000 distinct CDR3 sequences; under 15% were seen once.

The genes are TRBV6-6 and TRBJ2-5, with 12 bases lining up with TRBD2. Specimen: blood. This sequence was found in a woman under 40 with Graves' ophthalmopathy. The CDR3 DNA reads TGTGCCAGCACCCGACTAGCGGGAGTGAGGGAGACCCAGTACTTC. This translates into CASTRLAGVRETQYF.